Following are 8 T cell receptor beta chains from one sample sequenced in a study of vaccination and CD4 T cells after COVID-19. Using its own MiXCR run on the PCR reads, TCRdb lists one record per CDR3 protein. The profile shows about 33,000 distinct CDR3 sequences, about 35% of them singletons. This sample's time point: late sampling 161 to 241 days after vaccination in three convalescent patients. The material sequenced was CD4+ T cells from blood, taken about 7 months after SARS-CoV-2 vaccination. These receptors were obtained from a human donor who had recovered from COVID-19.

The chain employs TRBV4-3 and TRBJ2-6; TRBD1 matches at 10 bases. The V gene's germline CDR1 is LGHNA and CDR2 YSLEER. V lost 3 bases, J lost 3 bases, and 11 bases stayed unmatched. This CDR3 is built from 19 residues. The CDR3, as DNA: TGCGCCAGCAGCCAGGCCCTCTGGACAGGGGGAGATGGGGCCAACGTCCTGACTTTC. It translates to CASSQALWTGGDGANVLTF.

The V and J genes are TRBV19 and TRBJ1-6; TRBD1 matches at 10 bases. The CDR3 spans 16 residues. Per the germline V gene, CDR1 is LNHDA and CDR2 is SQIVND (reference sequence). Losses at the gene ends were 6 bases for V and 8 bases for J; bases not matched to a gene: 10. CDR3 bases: TGTGCCAGTAGCTACTCCGGGACAGGGGTGGATTCACCCCTCCACTTT. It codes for CASSYSGTGVDSPLHF. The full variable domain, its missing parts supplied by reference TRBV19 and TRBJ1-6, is DGGITQSPKYLFRKEGQNVTLSCEQNLNHDAMYWYRQDPGQGLRLIYYSQIVNDFQKGDIAEGYSVSREKKESFPLTVTSAQKNPTAFYLCASSYSGTGVDSPLHFGNGTRLTVT.

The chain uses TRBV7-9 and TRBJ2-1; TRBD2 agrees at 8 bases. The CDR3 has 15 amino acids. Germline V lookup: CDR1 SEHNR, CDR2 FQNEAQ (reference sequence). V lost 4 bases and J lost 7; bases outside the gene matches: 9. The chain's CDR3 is CASSSGRATVNEQFF. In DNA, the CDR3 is TGTGCCAGCAGCTCCGGGAGGGCCACGGTAAATGAGCAGTTCTTC. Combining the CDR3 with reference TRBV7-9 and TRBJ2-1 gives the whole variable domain DTGVSQNPRHKITKRGQNVTFRCDPISEHNRLYWYRQTLGQGPEFLTYFQNEAQLEKSRLLSDRFSAERPKGSFSTLEIQRTEQGDSAMYLCASSSGRATVNEQFFGPGTRLTVL.

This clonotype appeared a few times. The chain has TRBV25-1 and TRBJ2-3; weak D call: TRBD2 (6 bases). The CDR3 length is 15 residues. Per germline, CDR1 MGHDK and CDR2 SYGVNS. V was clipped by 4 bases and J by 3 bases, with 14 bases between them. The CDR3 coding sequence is TGTGCCAGCAGTGCCGCAACGGGGGTAACAGATACGCAGTATTTT. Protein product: CASSAATGVTDTQYF.

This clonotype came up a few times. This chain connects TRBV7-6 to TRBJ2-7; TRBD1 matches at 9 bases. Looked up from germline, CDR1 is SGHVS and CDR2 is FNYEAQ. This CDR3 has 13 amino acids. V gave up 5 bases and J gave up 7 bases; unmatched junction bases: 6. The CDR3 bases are TGTGCCAGCAGCGCCGGGACAGGGATGGAGCAGTACTTC. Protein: CASSAGTGMEQYF.

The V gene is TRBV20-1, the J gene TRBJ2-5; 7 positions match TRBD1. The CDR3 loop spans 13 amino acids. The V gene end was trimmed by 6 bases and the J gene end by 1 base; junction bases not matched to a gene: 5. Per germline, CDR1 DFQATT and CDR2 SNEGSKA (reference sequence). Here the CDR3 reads CSAEGTAQETQYF. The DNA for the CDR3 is TGCAGTGCCGAGGGGACAGCCCAAGAGACCCAGTACTTC.

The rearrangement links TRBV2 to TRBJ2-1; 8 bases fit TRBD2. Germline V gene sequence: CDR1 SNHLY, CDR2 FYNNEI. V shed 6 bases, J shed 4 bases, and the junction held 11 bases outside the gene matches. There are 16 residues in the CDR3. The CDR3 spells CASSTVSGMFYNEQFF. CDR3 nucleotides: TGTGCCAGCAGCACTGTTAGCGGGATGTTTTACAATGAGCAGTTCTTC.

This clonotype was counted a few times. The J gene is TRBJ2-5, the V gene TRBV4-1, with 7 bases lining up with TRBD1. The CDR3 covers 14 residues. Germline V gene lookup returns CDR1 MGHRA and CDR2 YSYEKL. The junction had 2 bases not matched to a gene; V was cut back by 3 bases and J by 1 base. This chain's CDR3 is CASSQGDSQETQYF. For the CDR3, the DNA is TGCGCCAGCAGCCAGGGGGACAGCCAAGAGACCCAGTACTTC.